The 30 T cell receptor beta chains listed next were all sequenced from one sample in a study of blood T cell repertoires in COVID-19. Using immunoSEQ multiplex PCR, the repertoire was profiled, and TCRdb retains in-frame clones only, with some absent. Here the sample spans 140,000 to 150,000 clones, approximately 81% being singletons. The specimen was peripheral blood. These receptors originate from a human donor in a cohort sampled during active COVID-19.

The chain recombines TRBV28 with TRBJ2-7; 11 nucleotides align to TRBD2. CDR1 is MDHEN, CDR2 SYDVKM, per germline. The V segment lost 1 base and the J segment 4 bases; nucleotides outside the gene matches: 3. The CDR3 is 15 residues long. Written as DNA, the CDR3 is TGTGCCAGCAGTTTATTTAGGACTAGCGGGTACGAGCAGTACTTC. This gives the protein CASSLFRTSGYEQYF.

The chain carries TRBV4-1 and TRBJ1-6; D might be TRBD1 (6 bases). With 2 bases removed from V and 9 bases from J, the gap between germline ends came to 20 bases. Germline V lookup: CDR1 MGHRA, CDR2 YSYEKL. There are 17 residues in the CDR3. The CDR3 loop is CASSQPTGSGLRSPLHF. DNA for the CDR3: TGCGCCAGCAGCCAACCTACAGGGTCCGGGTTACGTTCACCCCTCCACTTT.

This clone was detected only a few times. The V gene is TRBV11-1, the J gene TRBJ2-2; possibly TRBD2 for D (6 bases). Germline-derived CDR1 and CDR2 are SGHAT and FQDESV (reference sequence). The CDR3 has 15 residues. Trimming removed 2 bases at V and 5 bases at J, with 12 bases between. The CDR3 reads CASSLSSGGTGELFF. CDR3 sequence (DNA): TGTGCCAGCAGCTTATCGTCCGGGGGAACCGGGGAGCTGTTTTTT.

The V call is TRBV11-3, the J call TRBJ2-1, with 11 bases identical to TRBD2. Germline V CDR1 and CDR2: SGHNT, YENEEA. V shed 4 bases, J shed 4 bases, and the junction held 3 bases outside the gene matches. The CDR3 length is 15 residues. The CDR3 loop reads CASSSGTSGYNEQFF. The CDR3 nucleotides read TGTGCCAGCAGCTCCGGGACTAGCGGATACAATGAGCAGTTCTTC. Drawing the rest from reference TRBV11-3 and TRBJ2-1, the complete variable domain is EAGVVQSPRYKIIEKKQPVAFWCNPISGHNTLYWYLQNLGQGPELLIRYENEEAVDDSQLPKDRFSAERLKGVDSTLKIQPAELGDSAVYLCASSSGTSGYNEQFFGPGTRLTVL.

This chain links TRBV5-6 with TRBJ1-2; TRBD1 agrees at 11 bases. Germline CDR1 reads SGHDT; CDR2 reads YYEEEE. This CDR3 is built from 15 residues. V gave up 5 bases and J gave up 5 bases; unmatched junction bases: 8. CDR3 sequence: CASRIRTGGAYGYTF. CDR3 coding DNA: TGTGCCAGCAGGATCCGGACAGGGGGCGCGTATGGCTACACCTTC.

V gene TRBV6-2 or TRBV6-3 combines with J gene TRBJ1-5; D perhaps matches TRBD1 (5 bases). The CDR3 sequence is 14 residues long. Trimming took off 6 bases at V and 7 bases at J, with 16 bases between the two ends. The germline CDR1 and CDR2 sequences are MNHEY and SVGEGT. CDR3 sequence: CASSEIQRGQPQHF. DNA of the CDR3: TGTGCCAGCAGCGAAATACAGCGGGGCCAGCCCCAGCATTTT.

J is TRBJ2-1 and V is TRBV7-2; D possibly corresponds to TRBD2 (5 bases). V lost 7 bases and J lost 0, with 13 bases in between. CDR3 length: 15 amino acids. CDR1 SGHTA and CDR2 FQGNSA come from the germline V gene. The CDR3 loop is CASTLAPSSYNEQFF. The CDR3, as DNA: TGTGCCAGCACCCTAGCACCTAGCTCCTACAATGAGCAGTTCTTC.

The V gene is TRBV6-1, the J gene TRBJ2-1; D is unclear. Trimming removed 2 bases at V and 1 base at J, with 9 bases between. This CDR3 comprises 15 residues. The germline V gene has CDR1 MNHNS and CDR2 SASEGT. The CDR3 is CASSERSASYNEQFF. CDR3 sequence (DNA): TGTGCCAGCAGTGAACGAAGCGCTTCCTACAATGAGCAGTTCTTC.

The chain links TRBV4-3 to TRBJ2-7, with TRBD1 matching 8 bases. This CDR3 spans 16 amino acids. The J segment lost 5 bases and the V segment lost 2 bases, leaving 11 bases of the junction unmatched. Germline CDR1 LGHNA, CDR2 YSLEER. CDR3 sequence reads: CASSQHLQGARHEQYF. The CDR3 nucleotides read TGCGCCAGCAGCCAACACCTCCAGGGGGCGCGGCACGAGCAGTACTTC.

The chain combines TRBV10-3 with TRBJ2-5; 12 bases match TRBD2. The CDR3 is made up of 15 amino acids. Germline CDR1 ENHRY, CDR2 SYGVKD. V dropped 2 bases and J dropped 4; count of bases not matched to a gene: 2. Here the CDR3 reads CAISEGLAGLETQYF. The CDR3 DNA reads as TGTGCCATCAGTGAGGGACTAGCGGGATTAGAGACCCAGTACTTC.

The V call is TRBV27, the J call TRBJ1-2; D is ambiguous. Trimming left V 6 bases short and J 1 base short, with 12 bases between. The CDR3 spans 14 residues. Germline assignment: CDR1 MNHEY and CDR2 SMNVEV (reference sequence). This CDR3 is CASRALDSNYGYTF. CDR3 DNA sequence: TGTGCCAGCAGGGCGCTAGATAGTAACTATGGCTACACCTTC.

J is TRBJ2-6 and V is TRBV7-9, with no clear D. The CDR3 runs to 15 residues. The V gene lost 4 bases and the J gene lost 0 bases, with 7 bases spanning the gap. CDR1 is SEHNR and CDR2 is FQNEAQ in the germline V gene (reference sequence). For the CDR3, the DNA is TGTGCCAGCAGCTCCACAGACTCTGGGGCCAACGTCCTGACTTTC. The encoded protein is CASSSTDSGANVLTF.

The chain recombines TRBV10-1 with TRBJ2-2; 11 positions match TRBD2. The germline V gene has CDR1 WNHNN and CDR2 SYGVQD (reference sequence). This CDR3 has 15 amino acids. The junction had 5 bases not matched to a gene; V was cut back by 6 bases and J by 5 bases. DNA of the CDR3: TGCGCCAGCAGGATAGCGGGAGGGAGGACCGGGGAGCTGTTTTTT. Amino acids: CASRIAGGRTGELFF.

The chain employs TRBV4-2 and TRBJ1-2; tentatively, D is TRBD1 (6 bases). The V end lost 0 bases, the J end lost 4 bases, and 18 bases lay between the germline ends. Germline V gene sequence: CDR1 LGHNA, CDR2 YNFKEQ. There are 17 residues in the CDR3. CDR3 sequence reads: CASSQDVGAPLLYGYTF. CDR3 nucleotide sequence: TGTGCCAGCAGCCAAGATGTGGGGGCCCCACTCCTCTATGGCTACACCTTC.

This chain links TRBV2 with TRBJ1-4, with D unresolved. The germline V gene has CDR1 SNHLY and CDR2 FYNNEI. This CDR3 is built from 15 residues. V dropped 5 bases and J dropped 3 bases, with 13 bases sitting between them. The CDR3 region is CASSTNREANEKLFF. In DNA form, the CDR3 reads TGTGCCAGCAGTACCAACAGAGAAGCTAATGAAAAACTGTTTTTT.

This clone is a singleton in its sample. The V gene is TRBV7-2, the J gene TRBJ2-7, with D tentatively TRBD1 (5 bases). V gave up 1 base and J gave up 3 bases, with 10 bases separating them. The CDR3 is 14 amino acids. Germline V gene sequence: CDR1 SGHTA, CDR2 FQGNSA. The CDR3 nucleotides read TGTGCCAGCAGCTTAGGCAGGGCCTACTACGAGCAGTACTTC. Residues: CASSLGRAYYEQYF.

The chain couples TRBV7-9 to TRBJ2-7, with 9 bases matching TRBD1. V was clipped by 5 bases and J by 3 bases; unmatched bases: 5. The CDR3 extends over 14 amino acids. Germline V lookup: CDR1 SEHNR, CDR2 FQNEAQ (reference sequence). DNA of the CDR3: TGTGCCAGCAGCCCGGGACAGGGAAACTACGAGCAGTACTTC. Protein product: CASSPGQGNYEQYF.

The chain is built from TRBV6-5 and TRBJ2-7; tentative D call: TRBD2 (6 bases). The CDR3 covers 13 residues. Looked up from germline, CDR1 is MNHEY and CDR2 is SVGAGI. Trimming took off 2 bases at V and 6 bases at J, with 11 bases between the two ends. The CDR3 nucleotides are TGTGCCAGCAGTTACCCCGCGGGGAGCGAGCAGTACTTC. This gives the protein CASSYPAGSEQYF.

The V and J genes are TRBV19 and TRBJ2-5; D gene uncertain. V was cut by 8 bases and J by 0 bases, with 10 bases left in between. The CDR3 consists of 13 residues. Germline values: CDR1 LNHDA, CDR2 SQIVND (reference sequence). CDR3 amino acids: CASQSRNQETQYF. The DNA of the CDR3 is TGTGCCAGTCAGTCGCGGAACCAAGAGACCCAGTACTTC.

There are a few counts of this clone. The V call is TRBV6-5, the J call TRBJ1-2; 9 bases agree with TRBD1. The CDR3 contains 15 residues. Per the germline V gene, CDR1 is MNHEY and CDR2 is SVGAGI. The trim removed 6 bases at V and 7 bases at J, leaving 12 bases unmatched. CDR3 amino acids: CASSSIRDRASGYTF. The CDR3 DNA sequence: TGTGCCAGCAGCTCAATCCGGGACAGGGCTTCTGGCTACACCTTC.

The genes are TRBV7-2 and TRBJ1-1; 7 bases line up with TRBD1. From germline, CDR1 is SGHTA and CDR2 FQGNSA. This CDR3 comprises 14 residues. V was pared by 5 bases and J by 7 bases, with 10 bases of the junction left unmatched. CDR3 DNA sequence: TGTGCCAGCAGCCAGGGGACAGCCTACGTTGAAGCTTTCTTT. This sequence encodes CASSQGTAYVEAFF.

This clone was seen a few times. CDR3 region: CASSPHLRETQYF. CDR3 DNA: TGTGCCAGTAGTCCCCACCTCAGGGAGACCCAGTACTTC. The J gene is TRBJ2-5, the V gene TRBV19; D is undetermined. Looked up from germline, CDR1 is LNHDA and CDR2 is SQIVND (reference sequence). V was clipped by 5 bases and J by 5 bases, with 12 bases between them. The CDR3 length is 13 residues. Full variable domain (outside the CDR3, taken from reference TRBV19 and TRBJ2-5): DGGITQSPKYLFRKEGQNVTLSCEQNLNHDAMYWYRQDPGQGLRLIYYSQIVNDFQKGDIAEGYSVSREKKESFPLTVTSAQKNPTAFYLCASSPHLRETQYFGPGTRLLVL.

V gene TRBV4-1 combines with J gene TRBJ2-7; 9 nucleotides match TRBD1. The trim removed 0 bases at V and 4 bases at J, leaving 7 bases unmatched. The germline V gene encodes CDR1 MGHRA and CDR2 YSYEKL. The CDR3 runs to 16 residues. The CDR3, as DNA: TGCGCCAGCAGCCAAGATTTACAGGGGGCCCTATACGAGCAGTACTTC. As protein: CASSQDLQGALYEQYF.

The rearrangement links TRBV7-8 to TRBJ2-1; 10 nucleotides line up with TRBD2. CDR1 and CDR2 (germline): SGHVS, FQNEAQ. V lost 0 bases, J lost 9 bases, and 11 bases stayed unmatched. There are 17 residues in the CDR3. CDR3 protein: CASSLAGTSVINSEQFF. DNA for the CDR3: TGTGCCAGCAGCTTAGCGGGGACTAGCGTTATCAACTCTGAGCAGTTCTTC.

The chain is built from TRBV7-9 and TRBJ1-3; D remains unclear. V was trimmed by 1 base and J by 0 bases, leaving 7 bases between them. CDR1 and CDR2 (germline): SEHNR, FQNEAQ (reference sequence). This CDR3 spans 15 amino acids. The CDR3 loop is CASSLVAGSGNTIYF. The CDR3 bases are TGTGCCAGCAGCTTAGTGGCAGGCTCTGGAAACACCATATATTTT. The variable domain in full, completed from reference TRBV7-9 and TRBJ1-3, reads DTGVSQNPRHKITKRGQNVTFRCDPISEHNRLYWYRQTLGQGPEFLTYFQNEAQLEKSRLLSDRFSAERPKGSFSTLEIQRTEQGDSAMYLCASSLVAGSGNTIYFGEGSWLTVV.

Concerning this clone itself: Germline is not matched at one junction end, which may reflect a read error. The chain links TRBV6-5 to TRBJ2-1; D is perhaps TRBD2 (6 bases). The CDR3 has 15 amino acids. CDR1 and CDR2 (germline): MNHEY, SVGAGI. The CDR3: CASSYSRREYTEQFF. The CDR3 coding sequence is TGTGCCAGCAGTTACTCGAGACGGGAGTACACTGAGCAGTTCTTC.

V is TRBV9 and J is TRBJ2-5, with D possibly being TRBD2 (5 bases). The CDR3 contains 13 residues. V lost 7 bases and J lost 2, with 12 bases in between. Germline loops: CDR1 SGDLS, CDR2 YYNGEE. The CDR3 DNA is TGTGCCAGCGGCCCAGCGGTACAAGAGACCCAGTACTTC. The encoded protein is CASGPAVQETQYF. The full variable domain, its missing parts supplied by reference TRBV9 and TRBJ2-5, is DSGVTQTPKHLITATGQRVTLRCSPRSGDLSVYWYQQSLDQGLQFLIQYYNGEERAKGNILERFSAQQFPDLHSELNLSSLELGDSALYFCASGPAVQETQYFGPGTRLLVL.

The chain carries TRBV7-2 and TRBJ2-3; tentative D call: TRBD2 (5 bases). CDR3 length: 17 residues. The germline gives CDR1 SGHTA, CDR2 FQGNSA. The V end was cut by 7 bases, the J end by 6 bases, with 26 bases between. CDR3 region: CASTTGPGRANPDTQYF. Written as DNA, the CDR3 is TGTGCCAGCACCACCGGACCGGGAAGGGCGAATCCGGATACGCAGTATTTT.

The CDR3, as DNA: TGTGCCAGCAGCCCGGGACTAGCGGGAGGTTTGGAGACCCAGTACTTC. Translation gives CASSPGLAGGLETQYF. This chain connects TRBV3-1 (or the pseudogene TRBV3-2) to TRBJ2-5; 15 bases are shared with TRBD2. The V gene end was trimmed by 4 bases and the J gene end by 5 bases; junction bases not matched to a gene: 5. The CDR3 contains 16 residues. CDR1 LGHDT and CDR2 YNNKEL come from the germline V gene (reference sequence).

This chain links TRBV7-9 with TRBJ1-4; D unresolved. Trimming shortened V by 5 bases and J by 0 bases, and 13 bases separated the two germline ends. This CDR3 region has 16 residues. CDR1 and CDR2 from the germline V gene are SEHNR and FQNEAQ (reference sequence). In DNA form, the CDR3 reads TGTGCCAGCAGCCTAAGAAGCGGCCCAACTAATGAAAAACTGTTTTTT. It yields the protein CASSLRSGPTNEKLFF.